The rows below give T cell receptor beta chains drawn from one sample of a study of blood T cell repertoires in COVID-19. Using immunoSEQ multiplex PCR, the repertoire was profiled, and TCRdb retains in-frame clones only, with some absent. The sample has 200,000 or so clones; 80% to 90% are singletons. Material: peripheral blood. The receptors come from a woman over 75 with acute or convalescent COVID-19. Both conserved end residues are part of each CDR3. D genes are given only for firm matches. Expanded clones get a size class; other rows say once, few or many, or leave the size out.

clone_size | j_call | v_call | d_call | cdr3_aa | cdr3_nt
NA | TRBJ1-6 | TRBV7-2 | TRBD1 | CASSLPGGPYNSPLHF | TGTGCCAGCAGCCTCCCAGGGGGCCCCTATAATTCACCCCTCCACTTT
NA | TRBJ1-6 | TRBV28 | TRBD1 | CASSAGGSSPNSPLHF | TGTGCCAGCAGCGCAGGGGGTTCCTCTCCGAATTCACCCCTCCACTTT
NA | TRBJ2-7 | TRBV27 | NA | CASRLQGLGYEQYF | TGTGCCAGCAGGCTACAGGGATTGGGGTACGAGCAGTACTTC
NA | TRBJ2-1 | TRBV25-1 | TRBD2 | CASSETSAIHNEQFF | TGTGCCAGCAGTGAGACTAGCGCCATTCACAATGAGCAGTTCTTC
NA | TRBJ1-1 | TRBV6-2/TRBV6-3 | TRBD1 | CASSYSIGQGDTEAFF | TGTGCCAGCAGTTACTCGATAGGTCAGGGGGACACTGAAGCTTTCTTT
NA | TRBJ2-5 | TRBV5-1 | NA | CASKLALQETQYF | TGCGCCAGCAAACTGGCACTACAAGAGACCCAGTACTTC
NA | TRBJ2-2 | TRBV7-2 | NA | CASSLDSGALAGELFF | TGTGCCAGCAGCTTAGATTCAGGGGCCCTTGCCGGGGAGCTGTTTTTT
NA | TRBJ2-7 | TRBV2 | TRBD1 | CASRGQGISYEQYF | TGTGCCAGCAGGGGACAGGGGATCTCCTACGAGCAGTACTTC
NA | TRBJ2-3 | TRBV7-2 | TRBD1 | CASSPVRGSDTQYF | TGTGCCAGCAGCCCCGTCAGGGGGTCAGATACGCAGTATTTT
NA | TRBJ2-5 | TRBV7-3 | NA | CASSLTRTAGETQYF | TGTGCCAGCAGCTTAACAAGGACAGCAGGAGAGACCCAGTACTTC
NA | TRBJ1-4 | TRBV7-9 | NA | CASSLVGGTTNEKLFF | TGTGCCAGCAGCTTAGTCGGGGGAACGACTAATGAAAAACTGTTTTTT
NA | TRBJ2-2 | TRBV10-1 | TRBD2 | CASGTSVSNTGELFF | TGCGCCAGCGGGACTAGCGTCTCGAACACCGGGGAGCTGTTTTTT
NA | TRBJ1-4 | TRBV7-2 | NA | CASTNRRTNEKLFF | TGTGCCAGCACCAACAGAAGAACTAATGAAAAACTGTTTTTT
once | TRBJ2-5 | TRBV11-3 | TRBD2 | CASSQTSLETQYF | TGTGCCAGCAGCCAGACTAGCTTGGAGACCCAGTACTTC
NA | TRBJ2-7 | TRBV3-1/TRBV3-2 | NA | CASSPPEGLSYEQYF | TGTGCCAGCAGCCCCCCAGAGGGCCTCTCCTACGAGCAGTACTTC
once | TRBJ2-3 | TRBV30 | TRBD2 | CAWSVSGGTDTQYF | TGTGCCTGGAGTGTTAGCGGGGGCACAGATACGCAGTATTTT
NA | TRBJ2-5 | TRBV11-3 | NA | CASTEGAAETQYF | TGTGCCAGCACCGAGGGTGCTGCTGAGACCCAGTACTTC
few | TRBJ2-5 | TRBV29-1 | NA | CSVTRGDRRETQYF | TGCAGCGTTACGAGAGGAGACAGGCGGGAGACCCAGTACTTC
NA | TRBJ1-5 | TRBV18 | TRBD1 | CASRSTGTGNQPQHF | TGTGCCAGCCGGTCGACAGGGACTGGCAATCAGCCCCAGCATTTT
NA | TRBJ1-6 | TRBV3-1/TRBV3-2 | NA | CASSQAGDSPLHF | TGTGCCAGCAGCCAAGCGGGAGATTCACCCCTCCACTTT
once | TRBJ1-5 | TRBV19 | NA | CATTLGGGSNQPQHF | TGTGCCACCACCCTCGGGGGGGGCAGCAATCAGCCCCAGCATTTT
NA | TRBJ1-1 | TRBV5-1 | TRBD1 | CASSAQTGGNTEAFF | TGCGCCAGCAGCGCCCAGACAGGGGGGAACACTGAAGCTTTCTTT
few | TRBJ1-5 | TRBV18 | TRBD1 | CASKGDRSTQPQHF | TGTGCCAGCAAAGGGGACAGGAGCACTCAGCCCCAGCATTTT
NA | TRBJ2-2 | TRBV28 | TRBD1 | CASSLGTGGGTGELFF | TGTGCCAGCAGTTTAGGGACAGGGGGCGGCACCGGGGAGCTGTTTTTT
NA | TRBJ2-7 | TRBV6-5 | TRBD1 | CASYGQGFYEQYF | TGTGCCAGCTACGGACAGGGGTTCTACGAGCAGTACTTC
NA | TRBJ2-5 | TRBV6-2/TRBV6-3 | TRBD1 | CASSRRDRGTYETQYF | TGTGCCAGCAGTCGTAGGGACAGGGGGACCTATGAGACCCAGTACTTC
NA | TRBJ2-5 | TRBV11-2 | NA | CASSLGRRQETQYF | TGTGCCAGCAGCTTAGGGCGGAGACAAGAGACCCAGTACTTC